The 23 T cell receptor beta chains listed next were all sequenced from one sample in a study of breast tumors, draining lymph nodes, adjacent tissues. MiXCR was run by TCRdb on the multiplex PCR reads, yielding one entry per CDR3 protein. The profile shows over 20,000 distinct CDR3 sequences, approximately 32% of them singletons. The sample was breast tumor tissue. These TCRs come from a female donor with breast cancer. Some clones in this sample may be carry-over from other donors' samples.

This clonotype turned up a few times. A read error may produce the germline difference seen at one junction end. The chain has TRBV20-1 and TRBJ1-1; the D is unclear. This CDR3 has 8 residues. Germline values: CDR1 DFQATT, CDR2 SNEGSKA (reference sequence). CDR3 region: CSAPGIPF. The CDR3 DNA reads TGCAGTGCTCCCGGGATCCCCTTT.

This clonotype was observed many times. The chain employs TRBV4-1 and TRBJ1-2, with D possibly TRBD1 on 6 matching bases. The CDR3 sequence is 14 residues long. Germline-derived CDR1 and CDR2 are MGHRA and YSYEKL. V was shortened by 7 bases and J by 3 bases, with 15 bases between the two germline ends. The CDR3 reads CASNRRRGDYGYTF. The CDR3 region has the DNA TGCGCCAGCAACCGGCGGAGGGGGGACTATGGCTACACCTTC.

The rearrangement uses TRBV6-5 and TRBJ2-1, with TRBD1 identical over 7 bases. Germline V lookup: CDR1 MNHEY, CDR2 SVGAGI. The CDR3 is 12 amino acids. The V segment lost 6 bases and the J segment 6 bases; nucleotides outside the gene matches: 2. This CDR3 is CASRDRPNEQFF. The CDR3 nucleotides read TGTGCCAGCAGGGACAGGCCCAATGAGCAGTTCTTC.

This clonotype was observed many times. The chain is built from TRBV11-3 and TRBJ2-1, with D perhaps TRBD2 (6 bases). V shed 1 base and J shed 5 bases, with 9 bases lying between them. Germline V gene sequence: CDR1 SGHNT, CDR2 YENEEA. The CDR3 totals 14 residues. The CDR3: CASSLVGTDNEQFF. DNA for the CDR3: TGTGCCAGCAGCTTAGTTGGGACTGACAATGAGCAGTTCTTC.

This clonotype rates as medium-sized. The chain employs TRBV18 and TRBJ2-7; D is undetermined. The CDR3 consists of 11 residues. The V and J ends lost 3 bases and 5 bases respectively, with 5 bases between them. Germline V gene data show CDR1 as KGHSH and CDR2 as LQKENI. For the CDR3, the DNA is TGTGCCAGCTCACCGGCCGACGAGCAGTACTTC. This sequence encodes CASSPADEQYF.

The gene calls are TRBV28 and TRBJ2-1, with D possibly TRBD2 on 6 matching bases. The V and J ends lost 4 bases and 1 base respectively, with 17 bases between them. Germline V gene lookup returns CDR1 MDHEN and CDR2 SYDVKM. The CDR3 spans 17 residues. The DNA of the CDR3 is TGTGCCAGCAGTTCATATCGCGGGACCCGATCCTACAATGAGCAGTTCTTC. Translating gives CASSSYRGTRSYNEQFF.

This clonotype was seen more than once but under ten times. For the CDR3, the DNA is TGCGCCAGCAGTGAGGCAGGCTACGAGCAGTACTTC. Its translation is CASSEAGYEQYF. This chain links TRBV10-1 with TRBJ2-7; D ambiguous. Germline V lookup: CDR1 WNHNN, CDR2 SYGVQD (reference sequence). CDR3 size: 12 residues. Trimming removed 2 bases at V and 3 bases at J, with 5 bases between.

Many counts were recorded for this clonotype. The chain recombines TRBV2 with TRBJ2-1; tentatively, D is TRBD1 (5 bases). There are 12 residues in the CDR3. Trimming shortened V by 4 bases and J by 9 bases, and 10 bases separated the two germline ends. The germline gives CDR1 SNHLY, CDR2 FYNNEI. The CDR3 sequence is CASSVGDVEQFF. CDR3 nucleotides: TGTGCCAGCAGTGTAGGGGATGTTGAGCAGTTCTTC.

V gene TRBV20-1 combines with J gene TRBJ2-1; 12 nucleotides align to TRBD2. Germline V lookup: CDR1 DFQATT, CDR2 SNEGSKA (reference sequence). Unmatched junction bases numbered 10, after V lost 5 bases and J lost 8 bases. The CDR3 loop spans 15 amino acids. The CDR3 sequence is CSAPTSGSGLDEQFF. CDR3 nucleotide sequence: TGCAGTGCTCCGACTAGCGGGAGTGGGTTAGATGAGCAGTTCTTC.

This clonotype showed up many times. This chain links TRBV28 with TRBJ2-1, with 11 bases matching TRBD2. After removal of 5 bases from V and 7 bases from J, the junction contained 4 bases not matched to a gene. The germline V gene has CDR1 MDHEN and CDR2 SYDVKM. CDR3 size: 14 residues. For the CDR3, the DNA is TGTGCCAGCAGTCCTAGCGGGAGGACGAATGAGCAGTTCTTC. Translating it yields CASSPSGRTNEQFF.

As concerns this clonotype: One end of the junction does not line up with germline, which may come from a read error. V and J are TRBV7-3 and TRBJ2-1; unclear D gene. The germline V gene has CDR1 SGHTA and CDR2 FQGTGA. The CDR3 is 15 amino acids. As DNA, the CDR3 is TGTGCTAGCAGCTTAGGAGAGGCTCCCTACAATGAGCAGTTCTTC. Amino acid sequence: CASSLGEAPYNEQFF.

This clonotype was recorded many times. This chain connects TRBV29-1 to TRBJ2-1; D is possibly TRBD1 (5 bases). V lost 4 bases, J lost 9 bases, and 10 bases lay in between. The CDR3 is made up of 11 amino acids. Germline V gene data show CDR1 as SQVTM and CDR2 as ANQGSEA. The chain's CDR3 is CSVVLGREQFF. The CDR3 nucleotides are TGCAGCGTTGTGTTGGGGCGTGAGCAGTTCTTC.

This clonotype was counted many times. This chain links TRBV19 with TRBJ2-1; 9 bases are shared with TRBD1. With V trimmed by 1 base and J by 1 base, 8 bases remained unmatched. This CDR3 has 18 residues. CDR1 is LNHDA, CDR2 SQIVND, per germline (reference sequence). Written as DNA, the CDR3 is TGTGCCAGTAGTATAGTCGGACAGGGGCTTTGGTCCTACAATGAGCAGTTCTTC. This translates into CASSIVGQGLWSYNEQFF.

This clonotype has ten or more counts. This rearrangement joins TRBV5-1 to TRBJ2-3; TRBD2 matches 7 bases. In germline, CDR1 is SGHRS, CDR2 YFSETQ. This CDR3 is 15 amino acids long. V lost 2 bases and J lost 1; bases outside the gene matches: 4. CDR3 loop: CASSFSSGGTDTQYF. The CDR3 DNA reads as TGCGCCAGCAGCTTCTCTAGCGGCGGCACAGATACGCAGTATTTT.

There are many counts of this clonotype. This chain links TRBV19 with TRBJ1-4; D is unresolved. The CDR3 has 13 residues. V lost 6 bases to trimming and J lost 7 bases, with 12 bases between them. Germline V CDR1 and CDR2: LNHDA, SQIVND (reference sequence). The CDR3 region is CASRTDEFEKLFF. Written as DNA, the CDR3 is TGTGCCAGTAGGACGGACGAATTTGAAAAACTGTTTTTT.

This chain uses TRBV19 with TRBJ1-6; 7 bases align to TRBD1. The CDR3 is 17 residues long. Germline V gene sequence: CDR1 LNHDA, CDR2 SQIVND (reference sequence). Germline trimming cut 5 bases from V and 3 bases from J; bases unmatched to any gene: 10. CDR3 sequence (DNA): TGTGCCAGTAGTGCGCAGGGGGGAGCGGGCTATAATTCACCCCTCCACTTT. Protein sequence: CASSAQGGAGYNSPLHF.

By share of the sample, this clonotype is large. The chain is built from TRBV20-1 and TRBJ2-7; 13 bases match TRBD2. This CDR3 region has 16 residues. V was pared by 2 bases and J by 7 bases, with 11 bases of the junction left unmatched. From germline, CDR1 is DFQATT and CDR2 SNEGSKA (reference sequence). Here the CDR3 DNA reads TGCAGTGCTAGATCCTCCAGACTAGCGGGAGGTGGGGAGCAGTACTTC. Amino acids: CSARSSRLAGGGEQYF.

This clonotype showed up many times. The rearrangement links TRBV19 to TRBJ2-7; 8 positions match TRBD2. With V trimmed by 2 bases and J by 0 bases, 0 bases remained unmatched. CDR3 size: 14 residues. Germline lookup yields CDR1 LNHDA and CDR2 SQIVND (reference sequence). In DNA form, the CDR3 reads TGTGCCAGTAGTATAAGCGGGAGCTCCTACGAGCAGTACTTC. Protein sequence: CASSISGSSYEQYF.

At least ten counts were recorded for this clonotype. The chain couples TRBV4-3 to TRBJ2-5; no firm D call. The CDR3 is 15 residues long. The V end was cut by 0 bases, the J end by 4 bases, with 12 bases between. Per germline, CDR1 LGHNA and CDR2 YSLEER. The CDR3 sequence: CASSQDRLTGETQYF. The CDR3 DNA is TGCGCCAGCAGCCAAGATCGCCTCACGGGAGAGACCCAGTACTTC.

This clonotype was seen at least ten times. The chain employs TRBV4-1 and TRBJ2-7; D possibly corresponds to TRBD1 (5 bases). V was trimmed by 3 bases and J by 2 bases, leaving 14 bases between them. This CDR3 has 15 amino acids. Per germline, CDR1 MGHRA and CDR2 YSYEKL. CDR3 in amino acids: CASSQVGAVTYEQYF. CDR3 DNA sequence: TGCGCCAGCAGCCAGGTTGGGGCGGTGACCTACGAGCAGTACTTC.

In its sample, this clonotype was seen many times. The rearrangement joins TRBV7-9 to TRBJ2-5; TRBD1 is a possible D gene (6 bases). Deletions cut 5 bases from V and 1 base from J, with 11 bases between. From germline, CDR1 is SEHNR and CDR2 FQNEAQ (reference sequence). The CDR3 has 14 amino acids. CDR3 bases: TGTGCCAGCAGCCCGGGACACAGCCAAGAGACCCAGTACTTC. The encoded protein is CASSPGHSQETQYF. The complete variable domain, with remaining parts taken from reference TRBV7-9 and TRBJ2-5, reads DTGVSQNPRHKITKRGQNVTFRCDPISEHNRLYWYRQTLGQGPEFLTYFQNEAQLEKSRLLSDRFSAERPKGSFSTLEIQRTEQGDSAMYLCASSPGHSQETQYFGPGTRLLVL.

The V call is TRBV28, the J call TRBJ1-5, with 7 positions matching TRBD1. This CDR3 spans 14 amino acids. With V trimmed by 4 bases and J by 6 bases, 6 bases remained unmatched. CDR1 MDHEN and CDR2 SYDVKM come from the germline V gene. The CDR3 DNA sequence: TGTGCCAGCAGTTCCGACAGGGCCCGTCAGCCCCAGCATTTT. Its protein is CASSSDRARQPQHF.

In its sample, this clonotype was seen many times. The chain employs TRBV11-2 and TRBJ2-7, with D perhaps being TRBD1 or TRBD2 (6 bases each). The CDR3 covers 14 residues. CDR1 and CDR2 from the germline V gene are SGHAT and FQNNGV. The ends were cut back, 5 bases at V and 4 bases at J, with 15 bases in the middle. CDR3 in amino acids: CASSPGGVGYEQYF. The CDR3 DNA is TGTGCCAGCAGCCCCGGGGGCGTCGGGTACGAGCAGTACTTC.